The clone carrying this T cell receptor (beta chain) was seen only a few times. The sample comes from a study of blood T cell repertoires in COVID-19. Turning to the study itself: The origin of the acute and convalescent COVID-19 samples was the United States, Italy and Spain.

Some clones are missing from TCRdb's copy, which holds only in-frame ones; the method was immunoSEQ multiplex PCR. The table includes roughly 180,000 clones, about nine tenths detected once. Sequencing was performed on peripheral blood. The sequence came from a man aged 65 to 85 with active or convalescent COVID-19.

The CDR3 spells CASHRGRVGDTQYF. CDR3 DNA: TGTGCCAGTCACAGGGGGCGGGTCGGAGATACGCAGTATTTT. The chain carries TRBV2 and TRBJ2-3; TRBD1 agrees at 9 bases. The CDR3 sequence is 14 residues long. After removal of 9 bases from V and 5 bases from J, the junction contained 9 bases not matched to a gene. Germline V gene sequence: CDR1 SNHLY, CDR2 FYNNEI.